This T cell receptor (beta chain) was captured in a study of T cell repertoires in cytomegalovirus infection. V was clipped by 1 base and J by 5 bases, with 17 bases between them. The CDR3 spans 15 residues. Germline V lookup: CDR1 DFQATT, CDR2 SNEGSKA (reference sequence). From the reads, TCRdb called clonotypes with MiXCR, one entry per CDR3 protein. Here the sample spans 400,000 or so distinct CDR3 sequences, about a sixth being singletons. The sequencing input was PBMCs. The sequence derives from a human donor in good health (CMV status not recorded). Some clones in this sample may be carry-over from other donors' samples. The chain recombines TRBV20-1 with TRBJ2-5, with a possible D match to TRBD1 (7 bases). This chain's CDR3 is CSARAPGRGDETQYF. The CDR3 nucleotides read TGCAGTGCTAGAGCTCCTGGCAGGGGGGATGAGACCCAGTACTTC.